This TCR beta chain was sequenced during a study of blood T cell repertoires in COVID-19. Whole-study context: PBMCs, B-cell-depleted T cells, or T cells were the source of the cDNA or gDNA that made up the material.

Trimming cost V 4 bases and J 8 bases; bases outside gene matches: 6. The CDR3 extends over 14 amino acids. Germline CDR1 and CDR2: SGHRS and YFSETQ. Profiling relied on immunoSEQ multiplex PCR, and the TCRdb table lists in-frame clones only, not all of them. The sample holds about 160,000 clones, around 90% seen once. This clone appeared a single time. Those enrolled, adults aged about 18 to 89 years, came from about two dozen US areas. The specimen was PBMCs or T cells enriched from blood (not recorded which). The chain carries TRBV5-1 and TRBJ1-4, with 9 bases identical to TRBD1. The TCR was taken from a woman between 35 and 50 years old who had been exposed to COVID-19. CDR3 protein: CASSPGTGLEKLFF. The CDR3 DNA reads TGCGCCAGCAGCCCGGGGACAGGGTTAGAAAAACTGTTTTTT.